The clone carrying this T cell receptor beta chain has a handful of counts. What it recognizes is unknown. The CDR3 extends over 15 amino acids. Trimming removed 3 bases from V and 3 bases from J; junction bases left unmatched: 5. 5'RACE, which relied on constant-segment primers, yielded TCR alpha and TCR beta cDNA libraries carrying sample barcodes and UMIs. TCRdb redid the calling of the 5' RACE reads with MiXCR, one entry per CDR3 protein. The sample lists around 310,000 distinct CDR3 sequences; 20% to 25% were seen once. The data belong to a study of T-cell memory formation after mild COVID-19. Study results and limitations: From day 15 to 85, contracting clones were balanced between CD4 and CD8, whereas later expanders leaned toward CD4+. Contracting CD4+ clones lay largely in CM and EM, with CD8+ ones residing in EMRA.

Material for sequencing was PBMCs or a T cell subset sorted from them (not recorded which). The chain is built from TRBV12-3 or TRBV12-4 and TRBJ2-3; TRBD1 aligns across 8 bases. This TCR was recovered from a man in his late teens or twenties who had mild COVID-19 (a few samples of this study predate the infection). Cell type and time point are not known. CDR3: CASSFRTGRTDTQYF. The CDR3 bases are TGTGCCAGCAGTTTTCGGACAGGGAGAACAGATACGCAGTATTTT.